Listed below are T cell receptor beta chains from one sample, sequenced in a study of regulatory T cells in long-lasting Graves disease. TCRdb independently ran MiXCR on the multiplex PCR reads; one entry per CDR3 protein. The sample shows 350,000 to 500,000 distinct CDR3 sequences, 21% of them seen only once. Material: peripheral blood mononuclear cells (PBMCs), obtained when the disease was refractory, from a patient treated with antithyroid drugs. These TCRs come from a female donor with Graves disease. Each CDR3 is given with its conserved first and last residue. The D gene is left open where the match is weak. Clone size is given for some rows only: seen once, a few or many times, or a class if the clone is expanded.

j_gene: TRBJ2-1; d_gene: TRBD2; v_gene: TRBV7-9; abundance: -; CDR3nt: TGTGCCAGCAGCAGAAAGCGGGATAGCTCCTACAATGAGCAGTTCTTC; CDR3aa: CASSRKRDSSYNEQFF
j_gene: TRBJ1-2; d_gene: -; v_gene: TRBV14; abundance: many; CDR3nt: TGTGCCAGCAGCCAAGGACAGGTGGCTTATGGCTACACCTTC; CDR3aa: CASSQGQVAYGYTF
j_gene: TRBJ2-2; d_gene: TRBD1; v_gene: TRBV6-1; abundance: many; CDR3nt: TGTGCCAGCAGTAGACAGGGGATCGGTAGCACCGGGGAGCTGTTTTTT; CDR3aa: CASSRQGIGSTGELFF
j_gene: TRBJ2-5; d_gene: TRBD2; v_gene: TRBV20-1; abundance: many; CDR3nt: TGCAGTGCCAACCCGGGGAGGGGAGGCGAGACCCAGTACTTC; CDR3aa: CSANPGRGGETQYF
j_gene: TRBJ2-7; d_gene: -; v_gene: TRBV3-1; abundance: many; CDR3nt: TGTGCCAGCAGTTCTTCTCCTGGCGGCGAGCAGTACTTC; CDR3aa: CASSSSPGGEQYF
j_gene: TRBJ2-2; d_gene: -; v_gene: TRBV11-2; abundance: many; CDR3nt: TGTGCCAGCAGCACCCTTTCCGGTGTTAACACCGGGGAGCTGTTTTTT; CDR3aa: CASSTLSGVNTGELFF
j_gene: TRBJ2-7; d_gene: TRBD2; v_gene: TRBV29-1; abundance: -; CDR3nt: TGCAGCGACGGGACTAGCGGGAGCTACGAGCAGTACTTC; CDR3aa: CSDGTSGSYEQYF
j_gene: TRBJ1-2; d_gene: TRBD1; v_gene: TRBV6-5; abundance: many; CDR3nt: TGTGCCAGCAGTTACCTCTTGCAGGGGGCGAACTATGGCTACACCTTC; CDR3aa: CASSYLLQGANYGYTF
j_gene: TRBJ2-3; d_gene: -; v_gene: TRBV7-3; abundance: -; CDR3nt: TGTGCCAGCAGCTTATGGGGGGCGGCAGATACGCAGTATTTT; CDR3aa: CASSLWGAADTQYF
j_gene: TRBJ1-3; d_gene: -; v_gene: TRBV11-2; abundance: -; CDR3nt: TGTGCCAGCATCCCAGGCGGTCGCCAGAACTCTGGAAACACCATATATTTT; CDR3aa: CASIPGGRQNSGNTIYF
j_gene: TRBJ2-7; d_gene: TRBD1; v_gene: TRBV20-1; abundance: few; CDR3nt: TGCAGTGCGCTGGACAGGGCTTTGGCCGAGCAGTACTTC; CDR3aa: CSALDRALAEQYF
j_gene: TRBJ1-5; d_gene: TRBD1; v_gene: TRBV3-1; abundance: few; CDR3nt: TGTGCCAGCAGCCAACTGCCGGGACAGGGGCAGCCCCAGCATTTT; CDR3aa: CASSQLPGQGQPQHF
j_gene: TRBJ2-5; d_gene: TRBD2; v_gene: TRBV6-1; abundance: many; CDR3nt: TGTGCCAGCAGCCGGGATTCTGGCGGGAGAGAGACCCAGTACTTC; CDR3aa: CASSRDSGGRETQYF
j_gene: TRBJ1-5; d_gene: TRBD1; v_gene: TRBV20-1; abundance: -; CDR3nt: TGCAGTGCTAGTGACAGGGGGGATAGCAATCAGCCCCAGCATTTT; CDR3aa: CSASDRGDSNQPQHF
j_gene: TRBJ1-2; d_gene: -; v_gene: TRBV7-9; abundance: few; CDR3nt: TGTGCCAGCAGCGGAGGAATTTCTTTAGGACAGTTTTTAGGTGGCTACACCTTC; CDR3aa: CASSGGISLGQFLGGYTF
j_gene: TRBJ2-5; d_gene: -; v_gene: TRBV6-1; abundance: many; CDR3nt: TGTGCCAGCAGTCGACAGAACCAAGAGACCCAGTACTTC; CDR3aa: CASSRQNQETQYF
j_gene: TRBJ2-1; d_gene: TRBD2; v_gene: TRBV3-1; abundance: -; CDR3nt: TGTGCCAGCAGTGGACGGGAGGGCCGAAATGAGCAGTTCTTC; CDR3aa: CASSGREGRNEQFF
j_gene: TRBJ2-7; d_gene: -; v_gene: TRBV6-1; abundance: few; CDR3nt: TGTGCCAGCAGGTTGGGGCACGAGCAGTACTTC; CDR3aa: CASRLGHEQYF
j_gene: TRBJ2-7; d_gene: TRBD2; v_gene: TRBV6-1; abundance: -; CDR3nt: TGTGCCTCGCCGGCTAGCGGGTCCTACGAGCAGTACTTC; CDR3aa: CASPASGSYEQYF
j_gene: TRBJ2-3; d_gene: TRBD1; v_gene: TRBV11-2; abundance: once; CDR3nt: TGTGCCAGCAGCGAAGACAGGGGGCGGGATACGCAGTATTTT; CDR3aa: CASSEDRGRDTQYF
j_gene: TRBJ1-1; d_gene: TRBD1; v_gene: TRBV29-1; abundance: many; CDR3nt: TGCAGCGTCCCCCCTATGACAGGGGATGCCACTGAAGCTTTCTTT; CDR3aa: CSVPPMTGDATEAFF
j_gene: TRBJ1-4; d_gene: -; v_gene: TRBV6-1; abundance: many; CDR3nt: TGTGCCAGCAGTCTAGATAACAGGGTATCGAATGAAAAACTGTTTTTT; CDR3aa: CASSLDNRVSNEKLFF
j_gene: TRBJ1-1; d_gene: TRBD1; v_gene: TRBV28; abundance: once; CDR3nt: TGTGCCAGCAGTTTTGAGACAGGGGGGGTTGTGAACACTGAAGCTTTCTTT; CDR3aa: CASSFETGGVVNTEAFF
j_gene: TRBJ2-7; d_gene: -; v_gene: TRBV19; abundance: many; CDR3nt: TGTGCCAGCAGCCGAGAGGGCTACGAGCAGTACTTC; CDR3aa: CASSREGYEQYF
j_gene: TRBJ1-2; d_gene: TRBD1; v_gene: TRBV30; abundance: few; CDR3nt: TGTGCCTGGAGTGAGACAGGGGGCGCCGGCTACACCTTC; CDR3aa: CAWSETGGAGYTF
j_gene: TRBJ2-5; d_gene: TRBD1; v_gene: TRBV7-9; abundance: once; CDR3nt: TGTGCCAGCAGCCCCGGACAGGGCGGACAAGAGACCCAGTACTTC; CDR3aa: CASSPGQGGQETQYF
j_gene: TRBJ1-6; d_gene: TRBD1; v_gene: TRBV7-8; abundance: -; CDR3nt: TGTGCCAGCAACCCTTTGGGACAGGGTTTCTCCTATAATTCACCCCTCCACTTT; CDR3aa: CASNPLGQGFSYNSPLHF
j_gene: TRBJ2-3; d_gene: TRBD2; v_gene: TRBV6-1; abundance: -; CDR3nt: TGTGCCCTCGGTAGCGGGAGCGCCACAGATACGCAGTATTTT; CDR3aa: CALGSGSATDTQYF
j_gene: TRBJ2-7; d_gene: -; v_gene: TRBV25-1; abundance: -; CDR3nt: TGTGCCAGCAGTGATGCAGGTCTTTCCGAGCAGTACTTC; CDR3aa: CASSDAGLSEQYF
j_gene: TRBJ1-3; d_gene: -; v_gene: TRBV30; abundance: once; CDR3nt: TGTGCCTGGAGTCCCGGGGGATCTGGAAACACCATATATTTT; CDR3aa: CAWSPGGSGNTIYF
j_gene: TRBJ1-2; d_gene: TRBD1; v_gene: TRBV13; abundance: few; CDR3nt: TGTGCCAGCAGCTTAGGGGGACAGGGGGCGGACTATGGCTACACCTTC; CDR3aa: CASSLGGQGADYGYTF
j_gene: TRBJ2-5; d_gene: -; v_gene: TRBV28; abundance: many; CDR3nt: TGTGCCAGCAGGAGGGCAGGTCAAGAGACCCAGTACTTC; CDR3aa: CASRRAGQETQYF